This T cell receptor (beta chain) is drawn from a study of blood T cell repertoires in COVID-19. CDR1 and CDR2 from the germline V gene are SGHRS and YFSETQ. The V gene lost 6 bases and the J gene lost 5 bases, with 14 bases spanning the gap. The CDR3 sequence is 13 residues long. Assay: immunoSEQ multiplex PCR; the TCRdb copy retains only in-frame clones and omits some. Found here are 65,000 or so clones, roughly 87% of them singletons; the top ten hold roughly a tenth. The sample consisted of peripheral blood. This chain links TRBV5-1 with TRBJ1-1; D not certain. This clonotype was sampled from a human donor with acute or convalescent COVID-19. The donor label of this sample is uncertain. The CDR3, as DNA: TGCGCCAGCATGCCAGGTTTTGGGACTGAAGCTTTCTTT. Translation: CASMPGFGTEAFF. Using reference TRBV5-1 and TRBJ1-1 for the parts outside the CDR3, the full variable domain is KAGVTQTPRYLIKTRGQQVTLSCSPISGHRSVSWYQQTPGQGLQFLFEYFSETQRNKGNFPGRFSGRQFSNSRSEMNVSTLELGDSALYLCASMPGFGTEAFFGQGTRLTVV.